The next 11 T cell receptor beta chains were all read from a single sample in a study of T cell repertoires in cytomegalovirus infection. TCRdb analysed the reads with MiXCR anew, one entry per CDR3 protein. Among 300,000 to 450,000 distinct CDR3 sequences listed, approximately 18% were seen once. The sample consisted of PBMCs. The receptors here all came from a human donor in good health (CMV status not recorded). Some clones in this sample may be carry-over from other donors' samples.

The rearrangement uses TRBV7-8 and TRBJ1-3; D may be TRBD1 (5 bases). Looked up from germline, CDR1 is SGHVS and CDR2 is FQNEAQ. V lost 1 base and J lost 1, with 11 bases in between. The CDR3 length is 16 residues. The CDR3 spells CASSLGVHRSGNTIYF. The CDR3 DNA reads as TGTGCCAGCAGCTTAGGGGTCCACAGGTCTGGAAACACCATATATTTT.

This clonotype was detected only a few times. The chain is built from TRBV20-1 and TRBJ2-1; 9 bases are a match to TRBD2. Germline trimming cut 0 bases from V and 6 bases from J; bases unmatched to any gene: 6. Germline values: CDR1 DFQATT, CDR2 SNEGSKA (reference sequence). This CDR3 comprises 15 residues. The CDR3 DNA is TGCAGTGCTAGAGACCGGACTAGCGACCTCAATGAGCAGTTCTTC. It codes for CSARDRTSDLNEQFF.

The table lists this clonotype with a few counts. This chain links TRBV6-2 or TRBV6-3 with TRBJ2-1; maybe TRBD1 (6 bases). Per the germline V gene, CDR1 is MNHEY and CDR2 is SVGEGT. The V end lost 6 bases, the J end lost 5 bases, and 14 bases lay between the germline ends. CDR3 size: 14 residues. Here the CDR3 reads CASRGASGHNEQFF. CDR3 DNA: TGTGCCAGCAGGGGGGCCAGCGGCCACAATGAGCAGTTCTTC.

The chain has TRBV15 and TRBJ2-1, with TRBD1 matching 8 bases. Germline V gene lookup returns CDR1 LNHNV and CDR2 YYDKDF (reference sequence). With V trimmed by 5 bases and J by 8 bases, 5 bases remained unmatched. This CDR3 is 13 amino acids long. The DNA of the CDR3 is TGTGCCACCAGCGTGGACAGGGCCGATGAGCAGTTCTTC. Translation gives CATSVDRADEQFF.

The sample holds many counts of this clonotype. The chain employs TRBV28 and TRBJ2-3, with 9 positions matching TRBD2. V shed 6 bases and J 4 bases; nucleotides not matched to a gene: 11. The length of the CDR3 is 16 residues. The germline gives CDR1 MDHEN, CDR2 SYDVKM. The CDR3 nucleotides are TGTGCCAGCAGGGAACGTGGCGGGGGGGCATCAGATACGCAGTATTTT. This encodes CASRERGGGASDTQYF.

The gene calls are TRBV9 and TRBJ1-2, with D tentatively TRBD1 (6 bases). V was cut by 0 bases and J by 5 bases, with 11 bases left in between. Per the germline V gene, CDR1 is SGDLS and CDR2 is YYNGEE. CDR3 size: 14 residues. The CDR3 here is CASSVAGEGYGYTF. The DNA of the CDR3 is TGTGCCAGCAGCGTAGCAGGGGAGGGGTATGGCTACACCTTC.

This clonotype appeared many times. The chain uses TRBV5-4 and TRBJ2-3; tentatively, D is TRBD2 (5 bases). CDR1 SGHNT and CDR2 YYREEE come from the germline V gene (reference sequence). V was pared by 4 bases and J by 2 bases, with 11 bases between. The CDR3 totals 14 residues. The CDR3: CASSQEASTDTQYF. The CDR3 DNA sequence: TGTGCCAGCAGCCAGGAGGCGTCCACAGATACGCAGTATTTT.

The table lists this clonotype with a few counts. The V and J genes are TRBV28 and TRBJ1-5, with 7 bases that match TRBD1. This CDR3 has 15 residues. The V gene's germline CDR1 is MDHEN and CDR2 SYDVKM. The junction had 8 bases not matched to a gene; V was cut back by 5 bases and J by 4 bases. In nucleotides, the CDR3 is TGTGCCAGCAGTCCCGGGACAGCGGGGAATCAGCCCCAGCATTTT. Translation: CASSPGTAGNQPQHF.

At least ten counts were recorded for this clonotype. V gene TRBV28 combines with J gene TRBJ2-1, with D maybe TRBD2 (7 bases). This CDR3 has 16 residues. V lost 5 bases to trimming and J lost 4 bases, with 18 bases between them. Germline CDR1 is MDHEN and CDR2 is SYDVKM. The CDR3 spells CASSPLGGGGYNEQFF. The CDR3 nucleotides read TGTGCCAGCAGTCCGTTGGGGGGCGGGGGTTACAATGAGCAGTTCTTC.

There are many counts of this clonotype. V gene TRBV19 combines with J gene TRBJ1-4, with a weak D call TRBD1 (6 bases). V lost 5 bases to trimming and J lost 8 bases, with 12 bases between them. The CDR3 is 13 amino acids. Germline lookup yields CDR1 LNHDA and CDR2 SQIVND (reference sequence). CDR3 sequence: CASSGQGREKLFF. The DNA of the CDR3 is TGTGCCAGTAGTGGGCAGGGGAGGGAAAAACTGTTTTTT.

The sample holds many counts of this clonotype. The CDR3 region has the DNA TGTGCCAGCAGTCTCCACGGACAGGGTGGCTACGAGCAGTACTTC. Protein: CASSLHGQGGYEQYF. The rearrangement uses TRBV12-3 or TRBV12-4 and TRBJ2-7; 8 nucleotides match TRBD1. The CDR3 sequence is 15 residues long. J gave up 3 bases and V 5 bases, and 9 bases lay outside the gene matches.